This T cell receptor beta chain is from a study of T cells after yellow fever vaccination. Study results and caveats: CD4 and CD8 compartments shared a small share of clonotypes. Weaker, the secondary response peaked sooner, at day 5 versus 15.

About this clonotype: The antigen remains undetermined.

Template switching with 5'RACE generated the TCR cDNA and added a universal primer site and UMIs. One entry per CDR3 protein, called by TCRdb with MiXCR from the 5' RACE reads. The table records some 500,000 distinct CDR3 sequences, roughly 14% of them present only once. CDR3 length: 15 amino acids. V gave up 7 bases and J gave up 4 bases; unmatched junction bases: 9. Germline V gene lookup returns CDR1 SGHTA and CDR2 FQGNSA. The chain is built from TRBV7-2 and TRBJ2-1; 8 bases are shared with TRBD2. This TCR came from a man aged 25-45 years who received the YFV17D yellow fever vaccine. Sequencing used PBMCs, obtained on the day of the yellow fever booster vaccination. CDR3 in amino acids: CASITPGLGYNEQFF. The CDR3 coding sequence is TGTGCCAGCATCACCCCGGGACTAGGATACAATGAGCAGTTCTTC. Complete variable domain (other parts from reference TRBV7-2 and TRBJ2-1): GAGVSQSPSNKVTEKGKDVELRCDPISGHTALYWYRQSLGQGLEFLIYFQGNSAPDKSGLPSDRFSAERTGGSVSTLTIQRTQQEDSAVYLCASITPGLGYNEQFFGPGTRLTVL.